These 5 T cell receptor beta chains were sequenced from one sample in a study of blood T cell repertoires in COVID-19. Measured with immunoSEQ multiplex PCR; TCRdb has only the in-frame clones, and not every one. The table has some 210,000 clones, about 88% seen once; the top ten hold roughly 6.2%. The sequencing input was peripheral blood. All receptors come from a woman between 35 and 50 years old who had recovered from COVID-19.

The chain carries TRBV30 and TRBJ2-2, with 7 bases matching TRBD2. Germline V gives CDR1 GTSNPN, CDR2 SVGIG (reference sequence). V dropped 2 bases and J dropped 4; count of bases not matched to a gene: 13. CDR3 size: 17 residues. The DNA for the CDR3 is TGTGCCTGGAGTATCAGCGGGAAGTTTCGGGGCACCGGGGAGCTGTTTTTT. Residues: CAWSISGKFRGTGELFF.

CDR3 protein: CASSGTGHTEAFF. The CDR3 DNA follows: TGTGCCAGCAGTGGAACAGGTCACACTGAAGCTTTCTTT. This chain links TRBV3-1 (or the pseudogene TRBV3-2) with TRBJ1-1, with D maybe TRBD1 (5 bases). The CDR3 consists of 13 residues. Deletions cut 6 bases from V and 3 bases from J, with 11 bases between. Germline V gene data show CDR1 as LGHDT and CDR2 as YNNKEL (reference sequence).

The chain carries TRBV6-5 and TRBJ2-1; 14 bases map to TRBD2. The V segment lost 5 bases and the J segment 6 bases; nucleotides outside the gene matches: 3. The CDR3 covers 15 residues. Germline loops: CDR1 MNHEY, CDR2 SVGAGI. The CDR3 DNA reads as TGTGCCAGCAGTACTGGGACTAGCGGGAGCAATGAGCAGTTCTTC. Translating gives CASSTGTSGSNEQFF.

This clone was observed many times. The junction departs from the called germline gene at one end, perhaps through a read error. This chain connects TRBV28 to TRBJ1-5; D is perhaps TRBD1 (6 bases). CDR3 length: 15 amino acids. Germline lookup yields CDR1 MDHEN and CDR2 SYDVKM. The CDR3 here is CASSSLGGGNQPQHF. CDR3 coding DNA: TGTGCCAGCAGTTCCCTGGGGGGGGGCAACCAGCCCCAGCATTTT. Full variable domain (outside the CDR3, taken from reference TRBV28 and TRBJ1-5): DVKVTQSSRYLVKRTGEKVFLECVQDMDHENMFWYRQDPGLGLRLIYFSYDVKMKEKGDIPEGYSVSREKKERFSLILESASTNQTSMYLCASSSLGGGNQPQHFGDGTRLSIL.

CDR3 residues: CASIRQGETYEQYF. DNA for the CDR3: TGTGCCAGCATCCGACAGGGGGAGACCTACGAGCAGTACTTC. V gene TRBV2 combines with J gene TRBJ2-7, with 9 bases identical to TRBD1. Germline trimming cut 7 bases from V and 2 bases from J; bases unmatched to any gene: 6. The CDR3 is 14 residues long. Germline lookup yields CDR1 SNHLY and CDR2 FYNNEI.